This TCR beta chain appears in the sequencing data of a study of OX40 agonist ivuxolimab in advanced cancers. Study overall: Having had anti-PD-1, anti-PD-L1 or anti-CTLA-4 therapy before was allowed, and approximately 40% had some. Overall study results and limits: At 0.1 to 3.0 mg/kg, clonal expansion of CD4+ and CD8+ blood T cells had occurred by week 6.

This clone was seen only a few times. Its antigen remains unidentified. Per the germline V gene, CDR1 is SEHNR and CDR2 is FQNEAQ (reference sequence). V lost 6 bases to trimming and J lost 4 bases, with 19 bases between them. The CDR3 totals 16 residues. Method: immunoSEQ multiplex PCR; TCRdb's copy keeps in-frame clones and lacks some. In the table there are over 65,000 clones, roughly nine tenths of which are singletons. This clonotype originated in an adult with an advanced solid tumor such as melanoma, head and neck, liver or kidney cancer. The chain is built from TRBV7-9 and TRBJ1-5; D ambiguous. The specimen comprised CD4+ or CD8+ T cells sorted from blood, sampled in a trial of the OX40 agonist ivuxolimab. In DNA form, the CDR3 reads TGTGCCAGCAGGGCTCGTGCGGGGAGAGGTAATCAGCCCCAGCATTTT. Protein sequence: CASRARAGRGNQPQHF.